The 16 T cell receptor beta chains given below trace back to one sample, sequenced in a study of spatial heterogeneity in lung cancer (dated by TCRdb to the late 2010s). Library method: 5' RACE. TCRdb names NextSeq 500 as the instrument used. The raw public reads went through TCRdb reprocessing: fastp at Q25, MiXCR clone calling, in-frame beta chains kept. Duplicate CDR3 protein sequences are folded into a single record with the most common DNA and genes. Counted in this sample were tens of thousands of distinct CDR3 sequences; over 5% of them appeared once. The top ten hold more than 20% of the sample. The time point label for this specimen denotes: blood at routine non-recurrence follow-up after resection. Material: PBMCs, obtained at follow-up. These receptor sequences come from a female donor with early-stage non-small cell lung cancer.

The chain recombines TRBV7-3 with TRBJ2-3; no clear D gene. Between the trimmed V and J ends, which lost 6 bases and 2 bases, there was a span of 21 bases. Germline V gene data show CDR1 as SGHTA and CDR2 as FQGTGA. CDR3 length: 17 amino acids. CDR3 nucleotide sequence: TGTGCCAGCAGTCCGAGCAGTGCAGGAGCTCCCACAGATACGCAGTATTTT. Translating gives CASSPSSAGAPTDTQYF.

At least ten counts were recorded for this clonotype. The V and J genes are TRBV11-3 and TRBJ2-1; D remains ambiguous. This CDR3 has 11 amino acids. Germline V lookup: CDR1 SGHNT, CDR2 YENEEA. Trimming stripped 5 bases from V and 7 bases from J, with 6 bases between. The CDR3 loop reads CASSGQNEQFF. CDR3 nucleotides: TGTGCCAGCAGCGGGCAGAATGAGCAGTTCTTC.

This clonotype has a count of ten or more. The V call is TRBV7-9, the J call TRBJ1-2, with D perhaps TRBD1 (5 bases). This CDR3 is built from 10 residues. Deletions cut 4 bases from V and 14 bases from J, with 11 bases between. The V gene's germline CDR1 is SEHNR and CDR2 FQNEAQ (reference sequence). In DNA form, the CDR3 reads TGTGCCAGCAGCTCTCGGGACCTAACCTTC. This translates into CASSSRDLTF.

This clonotype was seen at least ten times. The CDR3 nucleotides read TGTGCCAGCAGCTTGGGATGGCTGGGTGAGCAGTTCTTC. This sequence encodes CASSLGWLGEQFF. J is TRBJ2-1 and V is TRBV5-8; D uncertain. Germline V gene lookup returns CDR1 SGHTS and CDR2 YDEGEE. The V end was cut by 0 bases, the J end by 9 bases, with 10 bases between. The CDR3 runs 13 residues. The full variable domain, with the rest looked up from reference TRBV5-8 and TRBJ2-1, is EAGVTQSPTHLIKTRGQQATLRCSPISGHTSVYWYQQALGLGLQFLLWYDEGEERNRGNFPPRFSGRQFPNYSSELNVNALELEDSALYLCASSLGWLGEQFFGPGTRLTVL.

In this sample, this clonotype turned up a few times. The chain joins TRBV12-5 to TRBJ2-7; D unclear. V lost 2 bases and J 6 bases, leaving 8 bases between the germline ends. Germline values: CDR1 LGHNT, CDR2 FRNRAP. CDR3 length: 12 amino acids. CDR3 sequence (DNA): TGTGCTAGTGGTTTGCCCCCAGCCGAGCAGTACTTC. Its translation: CASGLPPAEQYF. Filled out from reference TRBV12-5 and TRBJ2-7, the complete variable domain reads DARVTQTPRHKVTEMGQEVTMRCQPILGHNTVFWYRQTMMQGLELLAYFRNRAPLDDSGMPKDRFSAEMPDATLATLKIQPSEPRDSAVYFCASGLPPAEQYFGPGTRLTVT.

This clonotype has at least ten counts. The chain couples TRBV7-9 to TRBJ2-6; D remains ambiguous. Germline CDR1 is SEHNR and CDR2 is FQNEAQ (reference sequence). V shed 5 bases and J shed 0 bases, with 14 bases lying between them. This CDR3 contains 17 residues. The CDR3 protein is CASSPDFITSGANVLTF. For the CDR3, the DNA is TGTGCCAGCAGCCCCGATTTTATTACCTCTGGGGCCAACGTCCTGACTTTC.

This clonotype was detected many times. The chain employs TRBV7-2 and TRBJ1-1; 7 positions agree with TRBD1. Losses at the gene ends were 6 bases for V and 4 bases for J; bases not matched to a gene: 5. CDR3 length: 13 amino acids. Germline V gene sequence: CDR1 SGHTA, CDR2 FQGNSA. Here the CDR3 reads CASRNRGPTEAFF. CDR3 nucleotides: TGTGCCAGCAGAAACAGGGGCCCCACTGAAGCTTTCTTT.

This clonotype has a count of ten or more. The CDR3 spells CASGEISGSYEQFF. The CDR3 DNA reads TGTGCCAGCGGGGAAATTAGCGGGAGTTATGAGCAGTTCTTC. The genes are TRBV2 and TRBJ2-1, with 9 bases matching TRBD2. The length of the CDR3 is 14 residues. The J segment lost 8 bases and the V segment lost 8 bases, leaving 10 bases of the junction unmatched. CDR1 and CDR2 from the germline V gene are SNHLY and FYNNEI.

This clonotype occurred many times. The chain is built from TRBV6-5 and TRBJ2-7; 9 nucleotides match TRBD2. Looked up from germline, CDR1 is MNHEY and CDR2 is SVGAGI. After removal of 6 bases from V and 5 bases from J, the junction contained 8 bases not matched to a gene. This CDR3 comprises 14 residues. The CDR3 is CASRRAGGPHEQYF. The CDR3 DNA follows: TGTGCCAGCAGGCGGGCGGGAGGGCCCCACGAGCAGTACTTC.

There are many counts of this clonotype. DNA for the CDR3: TGTGCCAGCAGCGTAGCTTCAGGGGTAAATGAAAAACTGTTTTTT. It yields the protein CASSVASGVNEKLFF. The chain links TRBV9 to TRBJ1-4; possibly TRBD1 for D (6 bases). The germline CDR1 and CDR2 sequences are SGDLS and YYNGEE. This CDR3 comprises 15 residues. Trimming stripped 0 bases from V and 5 bases from J, with 11 bases between.

This clonotype showed up many times. The chain recombines TRBV29-1 with TRBJ1-2, with TRBD1 as a possible D gene (6 bases). The V end was cut by 4 bases, the J end by 2 bases, with 8 bases between. Germline loops: CDR1 SQVTM, CDR2 ANQGSEA. CDR3 length: 12 amino acids. In nucleotides, the CDR3 is TGCAGCGTTGGGACAGTCAACTATGGCTACACCTTC. Amino acid sequence: CSVGTVNYGYTF. The whole variable domain, filled in from reference TRBV29-1 and TRBJ1-2, reads SAVISQKPSRDICQRGTSLTIQCQVDSQVTMMFWYRQQPGQSLTLIATANQGSEATYESGFVIDKFPISRPNLTFSTLTVSNMSPEDSSIYLCSVGTVNYGYTFGSGTRLTVV.

This clonotype was recorded at least ten times. The DNA of the CDR3 is TGCGCCAGCAGCTCGATGACAGGGGGGGACGGTTCACCCCTCCACTTT. Translating gives CASSSMTGGDGSPLHF. The V call is TRBV5-1, the J call TRBJ1-6; 9 nucleotides agree with TRBD1. With V trimmed by 3 bases and J by 9 bases, 10 bases remained unmatched. Germline V lookup: CDR1 SGHRS, CDR2 YFSETQ. The CDR3 has 16 amino acids.

This clonotype was seen at least ten times. This chain links TRBV21-1 with TRBJ1-2; the DNA was not used to check the table's D call, TRBD1. TRBV21-1 is shown as a pseudogene. There are 17 residues in the CDR3. In DNA form, the CDR3 reads TGTGCCAGCAGTGGACAGTGGCGGTGTGGTCGGAACTATGGCTACACCTTC. Translating it yields CASSGQWRCGRNYGYTF.

This clonotype was detected only a few times. The chain recombines TRBV7-2 with TRBJ2-3; D is uncertain. The CDR3 is made up of 12 amino acids. V was shortened by 2 bases and J by 4 bases, with 4 bases between the two germline ends. Germline-derived CDR1 and CDR2 are SGHTA and FQGNSA. CDR3 residues: CASSLFPDTQYF. The CDR3 nucleotides read TGTGCCAGCAGCTTATTTCCAGATACGCAGTATTTT.

This clonotype was observed many times. The rearrangement uses TRBV3-1 and TRBJ1-1, with D tentatively TRBD1 (5 bases). This CDR3 contains 14 residues. Trimming took off 1 base at V and 2 bases at J, with 8 bases between the two ends. Germline V gene lookup returns CDR1 LGHDT and CDR2 YNNKEL (reference sequence). CDR3 region: CASSQGGGNTEAFF. CDR3 DNA sequence: TGTGCCAGCAGCCAAGGGGGCGGAAACACTGAAGCTTTCTTT.

Ten or more counts support this clonotype. The chain links TRBV5-1 to TRBJ2-7; the match to TRBD2 covers 8 bases. Trimming at V came to 9 bases and at J to 5 bases, leaving 10 bases not matched to a gene. Germline loops: CDR1 SGHRS, CDR2 YFSETQ. The CDR3 totals 13 residues. The CDR3 DNA is TGCGCCACCCAAGGGGGTAGCGGGAACGAGCAGTACTTC. Translation gives CATQGGSGNEQYF.